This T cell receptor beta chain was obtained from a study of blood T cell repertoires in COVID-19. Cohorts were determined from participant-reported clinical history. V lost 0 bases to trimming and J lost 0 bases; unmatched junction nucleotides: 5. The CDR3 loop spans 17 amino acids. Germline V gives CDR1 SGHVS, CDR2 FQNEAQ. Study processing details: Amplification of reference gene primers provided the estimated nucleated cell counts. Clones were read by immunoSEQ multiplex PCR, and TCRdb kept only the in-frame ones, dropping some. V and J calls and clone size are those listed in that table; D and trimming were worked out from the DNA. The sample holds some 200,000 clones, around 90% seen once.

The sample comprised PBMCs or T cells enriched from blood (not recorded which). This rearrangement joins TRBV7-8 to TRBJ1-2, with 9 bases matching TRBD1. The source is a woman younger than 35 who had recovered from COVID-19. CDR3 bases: TGTGCCAGCAGCTTAGCGACAGGGGGGCTCGCTAACTATGGCTACACCTTC. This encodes CASSLATGGLANYGYTF.